This T cell receptor beta chain was recorded in a study of T cell repertoires in cytomegalovirus infection. Overall study context: Recently described HLA-C-restricted plus well-studied HLA-B-restricted CMV epitopes were used. Signatures in public TCR beta sequences pointed to both CMV infection and matching HLA type.

Germline V lookup: CDR1 SGHVS, CDR2 FNYEAQ. The ends lost 1 base at V and 5 bases at J; junction bases unmatched: 8. The CDR3 totals 15 residues. Broader study findings: Individuals carrying CMV plus the relevant HLA were identified by cumulative frequency of public TCR beta families. The ex vivo response was dominated by HLA-C-restricted CMV-specific TCR beta clonotypes.

This clonotype was counted only a few times. Its matching antigen is unknown. MiXCR was run by TCRdb on the reads, yielding one entry per CDR3 protein. The sample comprises 75,000 to 100,000 distinct CDR3 sequences, approximately 46% of which are singletons, and approximately 93% rests with the top ten. This clonotype originated in a human donor in good health (CMV status not recorded). Some clones in this sample may be carry-over from other donors' samples. The material sequenced was CD8+ T cells from cultured PBMCs, taken from culture after CMV antigen stimulation. J is TRBJ2-7 and V is TRBV7-6, with TRBD2 identical over 7 bases. CDR3 in amino acids: CASSLGGGSRNEQYF. As DNA, the CDR3 is TGTGCCAGCAGCTTAGGGGGCGGGAGCAGAAACGAGCAGTACTTC.